This TCR beta chain was found in a study of T cell changes during pregnancy in multiple sclerosis. The data were produced by immunoSEQ multiplex PCR, yet TCRdb's version contains in-frame clones alone and is incomplete. The table shows more than 90,000 clones, with 85% to 95% occurring only once. With regard to this clone: A read error may produce the germline difference seen at one junction end.

CDR1 is LNHDA, CDR2 SQIVND, per germline (reference sequence). The CDR3 is made up of 15 amino acids. This chain uses TRBV19 with TRBJ1-6; weak D call: TRBD1 (6 bases). Sequences were derived from peripheral blood, sampled after pregnancy. The receptor was isolated from a female donor with multiple sclerosis, enrolled in a pregnancy study. CDR3 region: CASRIVPGASSPLHF. The CDR3 bases are TGTGCCAGTAGAATAGTCCCAGGGGCGAGTTCACCCCTCCACTTT.